This T cell receptor beta chain originates from a study of Graves' ophthalmopathy and Graves' hyperthyroidism. Between the trimmed V and J ends, which lost 11 bases and 3 bases, there was a span of 17 bases. CDR1 is SGHTA, CDR2 FQGNSA, per germline. This CDR3 has 13 residues. From RNA, the CDR3 regions of TCR beta chains were amplified and sequenced. Second-round multiplex PCR came after first-round RT-PCR with HTBI primers. In TCRdb, the multiplex PCR reads were re-called with MiXCR into one record per CDR3 protein. The sample records roughly 1.1 million distinct CDR3 sequences, 35% to 40% being singletons.

This sequence joins TRBV7-2 and TRBJ2-7; the D call may be TRBD1 or TRBD2 (6 bases each). The origin of this receptor is an adult man with Graves' hyperthyroidism. Specimen: peripheral blood or thyroid tissue (not recorded which). The CDR3 DNA reads as TGTGCCTGTTTGGGGGGCGCGGGCTACGAGCAGTACTTC. Its protein is CACLGGAGYEQYF.